One and the same sample provided the 25 T cell receptor beta chains below, sequenced in a study of blood T cell repertoires in COVID-19. Sequenced by immunoSEQ multiplex PCR; TCRdb stores in-frame clones only, minus some. The data contain over 100,000 clones, 80% to 85% of them singletons. Source material: peripheral blood. The receptor set was obtained from a woman in her sixties with active or convalescent COVID-19.

This rearrangement joins TRBV6-6 to TRBJ2-7; D is possibly TRBD1 (6 bases). V gave up 5 bases and J gave up 2 bases, with 13 bases separating them. CDR1 and CDR2 from the germline V gene are MNHNY and SVGAGI (reference sequence). This CDR3 contains 14 residues. The DNA of the CDR3 is TGTGCCAGCAGTCGAACAGGGTCAACCTACGAGCAGTACTTC. Its protein product is CASSRTGSTYEQYF.

This sequence joins TRBV7-2 and TRBJ2-1; 8 bases match TRBD1. The J segment lost 11 bases and the V segment lost 3 bases, leaving 9 bases of the junction unmatched. The germline V gene has CDR1 SGHTA and CDR2 FQGNSA. CDR3 length equals 14 residues. The CDR3 region has the DNA TGTGCCAGCAGCTTTGTGCGGGGACAGGAGAAGCAGTTCTTC. It specifies CASSFVRGQEKQFF. Full variable domain (remainder filled in from reference TRBV7-2 and TRBJ2-1): GAGVSQSPSNKVTEKGKDVELRCDPISGHTALYWYRQSLGQGLEFLIYFQGNSAPDKSGLPSDRFSAERTGGSVSTLTIQRTQQEDSAVYLCASSFVRGQEKQFFGPGTRLTVL.

V gene TRBV29-1 combines with J gene TRBJ2-1; TRBD1 agrees at 7 bases. The V segment lost 1 base and the J segment 6 bases; nucleotides outside the gene matches: 12. Germline V CDR1 and CDR2: SQVTM, ANQGSEA. The CDR3 has 16 residues. The CDR3 bases are TGCAGCGTTGAAGGCGATGGGGACAGCCTTCTCAATGAGCAGTTCTTC. Its translation: CSVEGDGDSLLNEQFF.

The chain has TRBV11-1 and TRBJ2-7; TRBD2 might be the D (6 bases). Germline V lookup: CDR1 SGHAT, CDR2 FQDESV (reference sequence). The V end lost 3 bases, the J end lost 2 bases, and 14 bases lay between the germline ends. The length of the CDR3 is 15 residues. CDR3 coding DNA: TGTGCCAGCAGCTTCTCAACGGGAGTTCCCTACGAGCAGTACTTC. Protein sequence: CASSFSTGVPYEQYF. Based on the CDR3 plus reference TRBV11-1 and TRBJ2-7, the full variable domain is EAEVAQSPRYKITEKSQAVAFWCDPISGHATLYWYRQILGQGPELLVQFQDESVVDDSQLPKDRFSAERLKGVDSTLKIQPAELGDSAMYLCASSFSTGVPYEQYFGPGTRLTVT.

This clone was found once. The rearrangement uses TRBV2 and TRBJ1-1; the match to TRBD1 covers 11 bases. Germline CDR1 reads SNHLY; CDR2 reads FYNNEI. V was clipped by 8 bases and J by 5 bases; unmatched bases: 7. The CDR3 sequence is 14 residues long. DNA of the CDR3: TGTGCCAGCGACCGGGACAGGGGGAGAACTGAAGCTTTCTTT. This gives the protein CASDRDRGRTEAFF.

This chain uses TRBV29-1 with TRBJ2-1, with 14 bases matching TRBD2. V dropped 4 bases and J dropped 5; count of bases not matched to a gene: 1. The CDR3 is 14 residues long. Germline V gene data show CDR1 as SQVTM and CDR2 as ANQGSEA. CDR3 residues: CSVGTSGGNNEQFF. The CDR3 DNA reads as TGCAGCGTTGGGACTAGCGGGGGGAACAATGAGCAGTTCTTC.

In the case of this clone: The same CDR3 is also encoded by other DNA sequences in this sample. The chain couples TRBV28 to TRBJ2-1; 8 positions match TRBD2. The CDR3 length is 22 residues. V lost 6 bases to trimming and J lost 5 bases; unmatched junction nucleotides: 30. CDR1 is MDHEN and CDR2 is SYDVKM in the germline V gene. The CDR3 sequence is CASRFPSRERPGGGRENNEQFF. The CDR3 DNA sequence: TGTGCCAGCAGGTTTCCATCCCGGGAGCGTCCGGGGGGGGGCCGGGAGAACAATGAGCAGTTCTTC.

The rearrangement links TRBV5-1 to TRBJ1-4; maybe TRBD1 (6 bases). V shed 0 bases and J shed 2 bases, with 11 bases lying between them. CDR3 length: 16 residues. The germline CDR1 and CDR2 sequences are SGHRS and YFSETQ. The CDR3, as DNA: TGCGCCAGCAGCTTGGGAGACAGGAGGACTAATGAAAAACTGTTTTTT. It specifies CASSLGDRRTNEKLFF.

The chain employs TRBV19 and TRBJ1-5, with unresolved D. Germline assignment: CDR1 LNHDA and CDR2 SQIVND (reference sequence). This CDR3 is 13 amino acids long. V lost 0 bases, J lost 11 bases, and 11 bases lay in between. The CDR3 bases are TGTGCCAGTAGTATAGATGGCCCTCGGGCCCAGCATTTT. This translates into CASSIDGPRAQHF.

This clone was counted between two and nine times. The chain uses TRBV6-5 and TRBJ1-2; 9 nucleotides match TRBD1. CDR1 and CDR2 from the germline V gene are MNHEY and SVGAGI. The CDR3 covers 14 residues. The V gene end was trimmed by 6 bases and the J gene end by 3 bases; junction bases not matched to a gene: 5. The CDR3: CASSPGTGHYGYTF. In nucleotides, the CDR3 is TGTGCCAGCAGCCCCGGGACAGGGCACTATGGCTACACCTTC.

The rearrangement uses TRBV11-2 and TRBJ2-2, with D uncertain. The germline CDR1 and CDR2 sequences are SGHAT and FQNNGV. Trimming pared 7 bases from V and 6 bases from J, leaving 12 bases between. The CDR3 has 13 residues. CDR3 sequence: CASMERWAGELFF. CDR3 sequence (DNA): TGTGCCAGCATGGAGCGATGGGCCGGGGAGCTGTTTTTT.

This chain connects TRBV4-1 to TRBJ1-6; D possibly corresponds to TRBD1 (6 bases). V was shortened by 0 bases and J by 9 bases, with 12 bases between the two germline ends. Germline CDR1 reads MGHRA; CDR2 reads YSYEKL. This CDR3 is 15 amino acids long. This CDR3 is CASSQDPTGSSPLHF. In nucleotides, the CDR3 is TGCGCCAGCAGCCAAGATCCAACAGGGTCTTCACCCCTCCACTTT.

The chain uses TRBV19 and TRBJ1-5; perhaps TRBD1 as D (5 bases). The CDR3 loop spans 14 amino acids. CDR1 is LNHDA and CDR2 is SQIVND in the germline V gene (reference sequence). The V and J ends lost 3 bases and 5 bases respectively, with 11 bases between them. CDR3 in DNA: TGTGCCAGTAGTATCCGGGGGGGTGATCAGCCCCAGCATTTT. It yields the protein CASSIRGGDQPQHF. Based on the CDR3 plus reference TRBV19 and TRBJ1-5, the full variable domain is DGGITQSPKYLFRKEGQNVTLSCEQNLNHDAMYWYRQDPGQGLRLIYYSQIVNDFQKGDIAEGYSVSREKKESFPLTVTSAQKNPTAFYLCASSIRGGDQPQHFGDGTRLSIL.

This chain uses TRBV14 with TRBJ2-1; 11 positions match TRBD1. This CDR3 has 13 amino acids. The germline gives CDR1 SGHDN, CDR2 FVKESK. The V and J ends lost 3 bases and 11 bases, in that order; junction bases with no gene match: 3. This CDR3 reads CASSQDRGRKQFF. DNA for the CDR3: TGTGCCAGCAGCCAGGACAGGGGGCGAAAGCAGTTCTTC.

Comment on this clone: This sample includes further DNA sequences coding for the same CDR3. The V call is TRBV7-9, the J call TRBJ1-4, with a possible D match to TRBD1 (5 bases). V shed 1 base and J shed 3 bases, with 9 bases lying between them. In germline, CDR1 is SEHNR, CDR2 FQNEAQ (reference sequence). The length of the CDR3 is 15 residues. The chain's CDR3 is CASSLGTGANEKLFF. The CDR3 DNA reads as TGTGCCAGCAGCTTAGGTACAGGAGCTAATGAAAAACTGTTTTTT. Combining the CDR3 with reference TRBV7-9 and TRBJ1-4 gives the whole variable domain DTGVSQNPRHKITKRGQNVTFRCDPISEHNRLYWYRQTLGQGPEFLTYFQNEAQLEKSRLLSDRFSAERPKGSFSTLEIQRTEQGDSAMYLCASSLGTGANEKLFFGSGTQLSVL.

The gene calls are TRBV11-1 and TRBJ2-2; the match to TRBD2 covers 10 bases. Germline V gene sequence: CDR1 SGHAT, CDR2 FQDESV (reference sequence). V was clipped by 5 bases and J by 0 bases; unmatched bases: 3. This CDR3 is built from 16 residues. Here the CDR3 reads CASSPGLAANTGELFF. Written as DNA, the CDR3 is TGTGCCAGCAGCCCTGGACTAGCGGCGAACACCGGGGAGCTGTTTTTT.

As concerns this clone: Other DNA variants within this sample encode the same CDR3. The chain employs TRBV9 and TRBJ2-1, with 7 bases that match TRBD1. Losses at the gene ends were 0 bases for V and 4 bases for J; bases not matched to a gene: 4. CDR1 SGDLS and CDR2 YYNGEE come from the germline V gene. The CDR3 has 15 residues. DNA of the CDR3: TGTGCCAGCAGCGTAGGACAGGGTAGTTACAATGAGCAGTTCTTC. Its translation: CASSVGQGSYNEQFF.

The genes are TRBV6-6 and TRBJ1-5; D possibly corresponds to TRBD1 (5 bases). CDR3 length equals 14 residues. Trimming stripped 2 bases from V and 3 bases from J, with 8 bases between. The germline V gene encodes CDR1 MNHNY and CDR2 SVGAGI (reference sequence). CDR3 region: CASSYAGPNQPQHF. Written as DNA, the CDR3 is TGTGCCAGCAGTTACGCAGGGCCCAATCAGCCCCAGCATTTT.

The V gene is TRBV25-1, the J gene TRBJ2-5, with D perhaps matching TRBD1 (6 bases). CDR1 and CDR2 from the germline V gene are MGHDK and SYGVNS. V was shortened by 4 bases and J by 2 bases, with 11 bases between the two germline ends. The CDR3 spans 14 residues. The CDR3 is CASSARTVQETQYF. Here the CDR3 DNA reads TGTGCCAGCAGTGCTAGGACAGTTCAAGAGACCCAGTACTTC.

J is TRBJ1-2 and V is TRBV27, with TRBD1 as a possible D gene (5 bases). Germline V gene lookup returns CDR1 MNHEY and CDR2 SMNVEV (reference sequence). The CDR3 is made up of 15 amino acids. V was cut by 0 bases and J by 3 bases, with 11 bases left in between. The CDR3 spells CASSLSDIGYYGYTF. Here the CDR3 DNA reads TGTGCCAGCAGTTTATCGGACATCGGATACTATGGCTACACCTTC.

The J gene is TRBJ2-3, the V gene TRBV7-2; TRBD2 matches 12 bases. V trimming: 2 bases; J trimming: 4 bases; junction bases outside the gene matches: 4. The CDR3 consists of 16 residues. Germline V gene data show CDR1 as SGHTA and CDR2 as FQGNSA. Here the CDR3 reads CASSLRLAGGADTQYF. CDR3 in DNA: TGTGCCAGCAGCTTACGGCTAGCGGGGGGGGCAGATACGCAGTATTTT.

This chain joins TRBV18 and TRBJ2-1; tentative D call: TRBD1 (5 bases). V gave up 6 bases and J gave up 6 bases, with 15 bases separating them. This CDR3 has 14 amino acids. CDR1 and CDR2 from the germline V gene are KGHSH and LQKENI. This chain's CDR3 is CASSLIDSSNEQFF. The CDR3 DNA reads as TGTGCCAGCTCCCTTATCGACAGTTCCAATGAGCAGTTCTTC.

The V call is TRBV29-1, the J call TRBJ1-3; no firm D call. The CDR3 contains 14 residues. V gave up 3 bases and J gave up 0 bases, with 9 bases separating them. Per germline, CDR1 SQVTM and CDR2 ANQGSEA. The CDR3 sequence: CSVERSLSGNTIYF. The CDR3 bases are TGCAGCGTTGAGAGGTCTCTCTCTGGAAACACCATATATTTT.

The chain combines TRBV5-6 with TRBJ2-7; 9 bases align to TRBD2. Germline values: CDR1 SGHDT, CDR2 YYEEEE. The CDR3 is 17 residues long. Trimming took 1 base from V and 0 from J; bases not matched to a gene: 8. CDR3 bases: TGTGCCAGCAGCTTGAGGGGACTAGCATTGAGCTCCTACGAGCAGTACTTC. It yields the protein CASSLRGLALSSYEQYF.

CDR3 DNA sequence: TGTGCCACCTTACAGGGCGCGAACACTGAAGCTTTCTTT. Translating gives CATLQGANTEAFF. This chain links TRBV19 with TRBJ1-1; possible D gene TRBD1, 6 bases. The CDR3 has 13 amino acids. In germline, CDR1 is LNHDA, CDR2 SQIVND (reference sequence). V was trimmed by 10 bases and J by 1 base, leaving 13 bases between them.